Below, one T cell receptor beta chain is given with its context. Sequencing of TCR beta was carried out in blood CD8+ and CD4+ T cells. Controls matched for sex and age were healthy donors. Germline V gene data show CDR1 as MGHDK and CDR2 as SYGVNS. With 4 bases removed from V and 10 bases from J, the gap between germline ends came to 17 bases. There are 14 residues in the CDR3. This entry is derived from a study of CD8 T cells in Susac syndrome. cDNA came from around 0.54 to 1 ug RNA primed by random hexamers. By means of immunoSEQ multiplex PCR, TCR beta CDR3 spanning 54 Vbeta and 13 Jbeta underwent amplification. TCRdb itself ran the immunoSEQ multiplex PCR reads through MiXCR, one entry per CDR3 protein. The sample holds about 130,000 distinct CDR3 sequences, around 94% seen once.

The rearrangement links TRBV25-1 to TRBJ2-1, with unresolved D. The clonotype was recovered from a human donor in good health. Sequenced material: CD4+ T cells from PBMCs. CDR3 sequence (DNA): TGTGCCAGCAGTGTCTATCGGTCCACCAGGGAGCAGTTCTTC. This gives the protein CASSVYRSTREQFF.